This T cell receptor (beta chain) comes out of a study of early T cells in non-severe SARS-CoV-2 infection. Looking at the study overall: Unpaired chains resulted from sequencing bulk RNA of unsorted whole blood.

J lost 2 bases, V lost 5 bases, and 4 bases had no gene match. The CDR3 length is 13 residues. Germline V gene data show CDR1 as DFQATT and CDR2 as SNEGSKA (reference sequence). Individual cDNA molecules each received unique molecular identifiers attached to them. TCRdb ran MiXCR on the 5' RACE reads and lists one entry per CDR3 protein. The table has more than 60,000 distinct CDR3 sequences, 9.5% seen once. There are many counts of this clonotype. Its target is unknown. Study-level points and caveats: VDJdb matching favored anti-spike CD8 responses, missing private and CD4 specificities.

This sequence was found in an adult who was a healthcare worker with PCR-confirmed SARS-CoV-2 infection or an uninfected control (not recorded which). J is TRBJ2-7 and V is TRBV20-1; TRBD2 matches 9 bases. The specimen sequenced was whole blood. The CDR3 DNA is TGCAGTGCTTTGACTAGCGGTCCCTACGAGCAGTACTTC. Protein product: CSALTSGPYEQYF.